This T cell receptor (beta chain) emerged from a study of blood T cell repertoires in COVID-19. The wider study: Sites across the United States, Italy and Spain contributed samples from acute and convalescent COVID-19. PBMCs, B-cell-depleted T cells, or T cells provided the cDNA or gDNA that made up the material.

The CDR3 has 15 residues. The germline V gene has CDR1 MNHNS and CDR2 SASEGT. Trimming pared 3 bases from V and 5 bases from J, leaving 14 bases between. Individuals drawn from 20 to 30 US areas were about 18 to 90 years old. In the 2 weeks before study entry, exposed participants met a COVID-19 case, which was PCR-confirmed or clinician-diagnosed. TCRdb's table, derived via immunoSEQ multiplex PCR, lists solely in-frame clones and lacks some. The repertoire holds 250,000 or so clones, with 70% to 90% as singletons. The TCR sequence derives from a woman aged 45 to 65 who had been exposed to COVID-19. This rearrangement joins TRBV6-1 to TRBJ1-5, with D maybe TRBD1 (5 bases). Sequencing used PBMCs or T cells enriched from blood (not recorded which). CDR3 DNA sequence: TGTGCCAGCAGTGACCGCACCCAGGGCTATCAGCCCCAGCATTTT. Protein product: CASSDRTQGYQPQHF.